Each of the 16 T cell receptor beta chains below was sequenced from the same sample in a study of neurological immune-mediated disorders. TCRdb reanalysed the 5' RACE reads using MiXCR and keeps one entry per CDR3 protein. This table holds tens of thousands of distinct CDR3 sequences, almost 3.5% found once. Sequencing input: PBMCs. Receptors were obtained from a man aged 40-49 years with multiple sclerosis.

This clonotype has at least ten counts. CDR3: CSARVGPYEQYF. The CDR3, as DNA: TGCAGTGCTAGGGTAGGTCCCTACGAGCAGTACTTC. The rearrangement joins TRBV20-1 to TRBJ2-7, with D unresolved. The CDR3 is made up of 12 amino acids. V was pared by 3 bases and J by 2 bases, with 8 bases between. The V gene's germline CDR1 is DFQATT and CDR2 SNEGSKA (reference sequence).

At least ten counts were recorded for this clonotype. A read error is possible here, since a much larger clone lies one base away. The rearrangement joins TRBV20-1 to TRBJ1-4; D unresolved. The CDR3 extends over 12 amino acids. Trimming shortened V by 0 bases and J by 11 bases, and 10 bases separated the two germline ends. Germline V gives CDR1 DFQATT, CDR2 SNEGSKA (reference sequence). CDR3 amino acids: CSARDDTYKLFF. CDR3 coding DNA: TGCAGTGCTAGAGACGACACCTATAAACTGTTTTTT.

Ten or more counts support this clonotype. The V gene is TRBV12-3 or TRBV12-4, the J gene TRBJ2-2; no definite D call. The V gene lost 1 base and the J gene lost 6 bases, with 6 bases spanning the gap. CDR3 length equals 13 residues. The CDR3 reads CASSLDIAGELFF. CDR3 nucleotides: TGTGCCAGCAGTTTAGATATCGCCGGGGAGCTGTTTTTT.

This clonotype appeared once. It may be a read error: a sequence one base away is much more abundant. The gene calls are TRBV12-3 or TRBV12-4 and TRBJ1-5; D uncertain. This CDR3 comprises 15 residues. Trimming pared 5 bases from V and 2 bases from J, leaving 13 bases between. This chain's CDR3 is CASSPLGKGNQPQHF. In DNA, the CDR3 is TGTGCCAGCAGTCCGTTGGGGAAGGGCAATCAGCCCCAGCATTTT.

The chain recombines TRBV6-1 with TRBJ2-7; 7 bases align to TRBD1. In germline, CDR1 is MNHNS, CDR2 SASEGT. Trimming took 7 bases from V and 5 from J; bases not matched to a gene: 8. The CDR3 totals 13 residues. Written as DNA, the CDR3 is TGTGCCAGCACTTACAGGGGATTAGACGAGCAGTACTTC. Amino acids: CASTYRGLDEQYF.

In this sample, this clonotype turned up many times. The CDR3: CASSQGGLAGGRNEQFF. The CDR3, as DNA: TGTGCCAGCAGCCAAGGAGGGCTAGCGGGAGGGAGGAATGAGCAGTTCTTC. The genes are TRBV3-1 and TRBJ2-1; TRBD2 agrees at 12 bases. The CDR3 covers 17 residues. The V gene end was trimmed by 1 base and the J gene end by 7 bases; junction bases not matched to a gene: 8. CDR1 is LGHDT and CDR2 is YNNKEL in the germline V gene (reference sequence).

This clonotype was picked up many times. This chain links TRBV6-5 with TRBJ1-4; unclear D gene. In germline, CDR1 is MNHEY, CDR2 SVGAGI. V lost 6 bases to trimming and J lost 8 bases, with 16 bases between them. The CDR3 loop spans 14 amino acids. The CDR3 region has the DNA TGTGCCAGCAGGGAGCTCCTTCTCGGGGAAAAACTGTTTTTT. Translating gives CASRELLLGEKLFF.

This clonotype was observed many times. V usage is TRBV5-1 and J usage is TRBJ2-2; the match to TRBD1 covers 8 bases. The trim removed 0 bases at V and 3 bases at J, leaving 1 base unmatched. Per the germline V gene, CDR1 is SGHRS and CDR2 is YFSETQ. CDR3 length: 15 amino acids. This CDR3 reads CASSLEQGDTGELFF. The CDR3 region has the DNA TGCGCCAGCAGCTTGGAACAGGGGGACACCGGGGAGCTGTTTTTT.

This clonotype was detected many times. The chain recombines TRBV20-1 with TRBJ1-1, with D perhaps TRBD1 (5 bases). Germline CDR1 DFQATT, CDR2 SNEGSKA (reference sequence). The CDR3 is 13 amino acids. V lost 1 base and J 8 bases, leaving 14 bases between the germline ends. The CDR3 DNA is TGCAGTGCTAGAGCTACTACGGCAGGGGAAGCTTTCTTT. As protein: CSARATTAGEAFF.

This clonotype was detected many times. The chain recombines TRBV6-5 with TRBJ1-3, with D uncertain. The germline gives CDR1 MNHEY, CDR2 SVGAGI. The length of the CDR3 is 13 residues. V gave up 7 bases and J gave up 4 bases, with 11 bases separating them. CDR3 bases: TGTGCCAGCACCGATACGGTCGGAAACACCATATATTTT. Encoded protein: CASTDTVGNTIYF.

This clonotype occurred many times. Here the CDR3 reads CASSYDGTPKSGNTIYF. The CDR3 region has the DNA TGCGCCAGCAGCTACGACGGGACACCGAAATCTGGAAACACCATATATTTT. The chain uses TRBV5-1 and TRBJ1-3, with D possibly TRBD1 on 6 matching bases. Germline V lookup: CDR1 SGHRS, CDR2 YFSETQ. V was clipped by 3 bases and J by 1 base, with 17 bases between them. The CDR3 has 17 residues. The full variable domain, rest sourced from reference TRBV5-1 and TRBJ1-3, is KAGVTQTPRYLIKTRGQQVTLSCSPISGHRSVSWYQQTPGQGLQFLFEYFSETQRNKGNFPGRFSGRQFSNSRSEMNVSTLELGDSALYLCASSYDGTPKSGNTIYFGEGSWLTVV.

Many counts were recorded for this clonotype. The rearrangement uses TRBV5-1 and TRBJ2-7; D unclear. Trimming removed 3 bases from V and 3 bases from J, with 16 bases in between. This CDR3 has 15 residues. Looked up from germline, CDR1 is SGHRS and CDR2 is YFSETQ. This CDR3 is CASSWADGNHYEQYF. The CDR3 nucleotides are TGCGCCAGCAGCTGGGCCGATGGGAACCACTACGAGCAGTACTTC.

A remark on this clonotype: With a much larger clone just one base away, this may be a read error. The gene calls are TRBV6-6 and TRBJ1-1; D remains ambiguous. Trimming shortened V by 3 bases and J by 6 bases, and 11 bases separated the two germline ends. The CDR3 has 13 residues. Germline V CDR1 and CDR2: MNHNY, SVGAGI (reference sequence). CDR3 nucleotide sequence: TGTGCCAGCAGTTATAGGGAAAGCGCTGAAGCTTTCTTT. Its protein is CASSYRESAEAFF.

This clonotype occurred many times. The rearrangement joins TRBV7-9 to TRBJ2-7, with a weak D call TRBD2 (6 bases). V was trimmed by 6 bases and J by 4 bases, leaving 10 bases between them. Germline V gene sequence: CDR1 SEHNR, CDR2 FQNEAQ (reference sequence). The length of the CDR3 is 12 residues. The CDR3 nucleotides are TGTGCCAGCAGGATGGGGGGATACGAGCAGTACTTC. Translation gives CASRMGGYEQYF.

This clonotype has a count of ten or more. The chain recombines TRBV7-8 with TRBJ1-1, with D perhaps TRBD1 (5 bases). The V gene lost 5 bases and the J gene lost 0 bases, with 16 bases spanning the gap. Germline V gene lookup returns CDR1 SGHVS and CDR2 FQNEAQ. The CDR3 extends over 16 amino acids. The CDR3 DNA reads as TGTGCCAGCAGCGTGCGAGGGGCGGGAATGAACACTGAAGCTTTCTTT. Its protein is CASSVRGAGMNTEAFF.

Worth noting for this clonotype: This may arise from a read error, as a much more abundant clone is one base away. The genes are TRBV25-1 and TRBJ2-6, with 8 bases aligning to TRBD2. The CDR3 is 15 amino acids. Per germline, CDR1 MGHDK and CDR2 SYGVNS. CDR3 nucleotides: TGTGCCAGCAGCCTAGCGGGTGTTGGGGCCAAAGTCCTGACTTTC. As protein: CASSLAGVGAKVLTF.